This TCR beta chain was retrieved from a study of blood T cells in healthy people across ages. Between the trimmed V and J ends, which lost 2 bases and 0 bases, there was a span of 14 bases. CDR3 length: 17 amino acids. Germline V gene data show CDR1 as MNHEY and CDR2 as SMNVEV (reference sequence). Then a second PCR, running about 6 to 11 cycles, was carried out with a sample-barcoded 5' primer and a J-beta primer mix. TCRdb reprocessed the 5' RACE reads with MiXCR, giving one entry per CDR3 protein. This repertoire shows 1.5 million to 2 million distinct CDR3 sequences, roughly 32% found once; its top ten account for approximately 11%.

The V call is TRBV27, the J call TRBJ1-5, with D possibly TRBD1 on 6 matching bases. This clonotype was obtained from a woman aged 30 to 39 in good health. Sequencing used blood. The CDR3 spells CASSLRGDKFSNQPQHF. The CDR3 nucleotides read TGTGCCAGCAGTTTAAGGGGGGACAAGTTTAGCAATCAGCCCCAGCATTTT.